This entry describes one TCR beta chain. This specimen comes from a study of blood T cell repertoires in COVID-19. Germline values: CDR1 MNHEY, CDR2 SMNVEV (reference sequence). Trimming cost V 7 bases and J 6 bases, with 15 bases left between them. The CDR3 consists of 14 residues. TCRdb keeps only in-frame clones here, not all; method: immunoSEQ multiplex PCR. The sample has more than 200,000 clones; 70% to 90% are singletons. This clonotype originated in a man aged 25 to 45 who had recovered from COVID-19. Sequencing was done on a sample of PBMCs or T cells enriched from blood (not recorded which). This sequence joins TRBV27 and TRBJ2-2; tentatively, D is TRBD2 (7 bases). CDR3 residues: CASTRGGGSGELFF. The CDR3 DNA sequence: TGTGCCAGCACCAGGGGAGGGGGATCCGGGGAGCTGTTTTTT.